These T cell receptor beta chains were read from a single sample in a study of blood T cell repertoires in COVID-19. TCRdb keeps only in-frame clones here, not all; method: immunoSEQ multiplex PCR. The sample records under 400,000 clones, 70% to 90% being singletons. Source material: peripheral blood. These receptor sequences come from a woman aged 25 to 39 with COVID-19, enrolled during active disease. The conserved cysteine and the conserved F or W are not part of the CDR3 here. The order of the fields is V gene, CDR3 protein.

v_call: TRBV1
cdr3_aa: TSSPLGPQH

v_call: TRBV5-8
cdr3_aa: ASSLESGPPGNTIY

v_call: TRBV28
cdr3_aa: ASSPGTIYEQY

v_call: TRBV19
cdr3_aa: ASSIRRTDNEQF

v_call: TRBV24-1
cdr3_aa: ATSQGQRTNEKLF

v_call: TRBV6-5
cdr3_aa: ASSRVGTVGDGYT

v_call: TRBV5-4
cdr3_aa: ASSTRLAGYGETQY

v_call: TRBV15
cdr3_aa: ATSREGARNTEAF

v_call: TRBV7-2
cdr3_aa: ASSWASGRVTGELF

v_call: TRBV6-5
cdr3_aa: ASSSIPGGYGYT

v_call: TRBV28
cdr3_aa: ASSPNLGYT

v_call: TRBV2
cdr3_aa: ASSDLGSGANVLT

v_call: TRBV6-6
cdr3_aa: ASSYNYATQY

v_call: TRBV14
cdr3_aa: ASSPGQPGTQY

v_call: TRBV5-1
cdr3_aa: ASSSLTSGGGDTQY

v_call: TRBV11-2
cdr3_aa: ASSSSSGLGTDTQY

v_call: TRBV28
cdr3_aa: ASRGQGWYYGYT

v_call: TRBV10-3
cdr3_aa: AITGGSYGYT

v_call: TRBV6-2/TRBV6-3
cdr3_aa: ASSGATSGRETQY

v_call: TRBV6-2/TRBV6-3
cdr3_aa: ASSYSGASAEAF

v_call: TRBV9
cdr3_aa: ASSPEGQGSPQH

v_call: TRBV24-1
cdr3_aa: ATSVLAGGPDTQY

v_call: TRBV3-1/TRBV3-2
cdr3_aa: ASSTTGTDYGYT

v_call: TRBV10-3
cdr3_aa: AISEWAGVDSPLH

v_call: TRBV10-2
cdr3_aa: ATQWPPLAYGYT

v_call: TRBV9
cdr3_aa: ASSGTGPAREKLF

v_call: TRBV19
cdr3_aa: ASSTGQYDQPQH

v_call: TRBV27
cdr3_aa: ASRATDRNEKLF

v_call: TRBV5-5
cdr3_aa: ASSLETGRFETQY

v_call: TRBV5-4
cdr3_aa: ASSLGAGTSYEQY

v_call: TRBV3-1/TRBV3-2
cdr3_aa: ASSLRGGNIQY

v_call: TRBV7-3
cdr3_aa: ASSRAGEDNQPQH

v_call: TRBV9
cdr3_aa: ASSVAGGFWETQY

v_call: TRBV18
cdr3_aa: ASSPGQASGANVLT

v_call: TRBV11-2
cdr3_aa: ASSSGAGPYEQY

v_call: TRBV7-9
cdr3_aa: ASSLPSGLNTGELF

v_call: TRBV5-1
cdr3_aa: ASSLGQHNEQF

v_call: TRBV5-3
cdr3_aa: ARSPTGRRQPQH

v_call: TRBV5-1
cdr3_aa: ASSTGTSGRGDTQY

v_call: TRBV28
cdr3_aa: ASSSPGGGVPYGYT

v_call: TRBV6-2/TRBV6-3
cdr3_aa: ASSRTGNSSPLH

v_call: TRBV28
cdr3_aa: ASSRGPGQGSYEQY

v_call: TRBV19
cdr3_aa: ASSIWPGQGERNTEAF

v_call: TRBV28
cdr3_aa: ASSLDRGHEQY

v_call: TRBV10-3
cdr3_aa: AIKRTSGTGELF

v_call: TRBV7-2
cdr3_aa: ASSRTPTEAF

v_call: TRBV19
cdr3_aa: ASTLGPRDTEAF

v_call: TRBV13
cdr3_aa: ASSRGQGNSAF

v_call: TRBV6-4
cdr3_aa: ASSPNRGETQY

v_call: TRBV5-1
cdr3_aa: ASSFYGTGANNEQF

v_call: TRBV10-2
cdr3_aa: ASSDRGPLNTGELF

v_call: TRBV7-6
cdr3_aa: ASSLETNEQF

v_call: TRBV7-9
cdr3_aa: ASSLTGSSGANVLT

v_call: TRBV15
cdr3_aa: ATSRTRGHLNSYEQY

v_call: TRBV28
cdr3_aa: ASSLQAGVYEQF

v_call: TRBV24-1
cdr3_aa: ATSARDRPYNEQF

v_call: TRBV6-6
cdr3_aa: ASSYSNGEETQY

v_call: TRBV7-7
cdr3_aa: ASSLRLAGGTDTQY

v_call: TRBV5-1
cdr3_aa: ASSPNPTGENEQF